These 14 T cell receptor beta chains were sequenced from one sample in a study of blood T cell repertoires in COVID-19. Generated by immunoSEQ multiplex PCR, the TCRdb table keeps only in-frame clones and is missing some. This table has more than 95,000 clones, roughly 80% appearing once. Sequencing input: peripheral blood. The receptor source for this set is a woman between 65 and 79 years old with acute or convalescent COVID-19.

The CDR3 coding sequence is TGTGCCAGCAGTCCTCCGAAGGGGGCGAACACTGAAGCTTTCTTT. This translates into CASSPPKGANTEAFF. The V call is TRBV27, the J call TRBJ1-1, with 7 nucleotides matching TRBD1. Germline V gives CDR1 MNHEY, CDR2 SMNVEV (reference sequence). V lost 5 bases, J lost 1 base, and 7 bases stayed unmatched. This CDR3 is 15 amino acids long.

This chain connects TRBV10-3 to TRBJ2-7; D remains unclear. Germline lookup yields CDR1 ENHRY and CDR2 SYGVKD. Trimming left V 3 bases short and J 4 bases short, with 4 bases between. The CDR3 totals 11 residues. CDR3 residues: CAISDRYEQYF. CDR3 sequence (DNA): TGTGCCATCAGTGACCGTTACGAGCAGTACTTC.

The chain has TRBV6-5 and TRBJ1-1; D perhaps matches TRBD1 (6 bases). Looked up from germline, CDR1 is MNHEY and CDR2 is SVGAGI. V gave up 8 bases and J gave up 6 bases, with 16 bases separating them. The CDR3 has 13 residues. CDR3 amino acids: CASRMQGLAEAFF. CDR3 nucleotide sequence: TGTGCCAGCCGGATGCAGGGGTTGGCTGAAGCTTTCTTT.

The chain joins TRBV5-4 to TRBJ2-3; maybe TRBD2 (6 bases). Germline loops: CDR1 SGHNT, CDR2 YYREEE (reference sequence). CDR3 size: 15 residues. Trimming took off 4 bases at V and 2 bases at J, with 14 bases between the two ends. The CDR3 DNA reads TGTGCCAGCAGCAAAACTAGCTTGAACACAGATACGCAGTATTTT. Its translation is CASSKTSLNTDTQYF.

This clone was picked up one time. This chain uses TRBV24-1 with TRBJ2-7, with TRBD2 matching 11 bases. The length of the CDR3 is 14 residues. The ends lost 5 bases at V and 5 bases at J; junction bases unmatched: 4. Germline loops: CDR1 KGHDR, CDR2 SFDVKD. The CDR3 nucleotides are TGTGCCACCAGTGGTAGCGGGAGGGGCCACGAGCAGTACTTC. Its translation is CATSGSGRGHEQYF.

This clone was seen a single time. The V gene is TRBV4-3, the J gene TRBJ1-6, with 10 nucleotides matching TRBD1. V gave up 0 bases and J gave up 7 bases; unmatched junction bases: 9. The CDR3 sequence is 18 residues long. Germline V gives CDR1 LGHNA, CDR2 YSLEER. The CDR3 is CASSQDMGQGFDNSPLHF. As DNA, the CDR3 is TGCGCCAGCAGCCAAGATATGGGACAGGGGTTTGACAATTCACCCCTCCACTTT.

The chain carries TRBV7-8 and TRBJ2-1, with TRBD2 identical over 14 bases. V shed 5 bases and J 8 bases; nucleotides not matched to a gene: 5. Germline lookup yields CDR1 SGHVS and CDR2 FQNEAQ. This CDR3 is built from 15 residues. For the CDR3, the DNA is TGTGCCAGCAGCCCAGGGACTAGCGGGGGCCATGAGCAGTTCTTC. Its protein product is CASSPGTSGGHEQFF.

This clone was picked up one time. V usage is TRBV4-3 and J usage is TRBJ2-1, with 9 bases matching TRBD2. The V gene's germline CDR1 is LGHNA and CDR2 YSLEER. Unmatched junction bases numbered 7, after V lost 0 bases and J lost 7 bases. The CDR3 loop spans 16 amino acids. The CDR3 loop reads CASSQEASGNFNEQFF. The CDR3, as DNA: TGCGCCAGCAGCCAAGAAGCTAGCGGGAATTTTAATGAGCAGTTCTTC.

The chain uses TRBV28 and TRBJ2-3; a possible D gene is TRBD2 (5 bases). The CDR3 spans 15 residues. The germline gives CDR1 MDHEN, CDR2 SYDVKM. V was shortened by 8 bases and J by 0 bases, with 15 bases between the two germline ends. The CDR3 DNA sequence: TGTGCCAGCGCTACCGGGGTCTCTAGCACAGATACGCAGTATTTT. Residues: CASATGVSSTDTQYF.

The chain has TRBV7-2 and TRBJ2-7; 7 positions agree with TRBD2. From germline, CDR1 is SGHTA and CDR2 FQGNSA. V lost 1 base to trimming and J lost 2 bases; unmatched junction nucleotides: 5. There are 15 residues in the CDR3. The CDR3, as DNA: TGTGCCAGCAGCTTAGGACTAGCTGAAACCTACGAGCAGTACTTC. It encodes CASSLGLAETYEQYF.

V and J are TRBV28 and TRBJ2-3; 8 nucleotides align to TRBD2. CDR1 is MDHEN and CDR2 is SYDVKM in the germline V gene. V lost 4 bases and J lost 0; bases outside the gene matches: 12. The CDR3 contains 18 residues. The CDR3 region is CASSYEARLAQSTDTQYF. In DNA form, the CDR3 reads TGTGCCAGCAGTTATGAAGCCAGACTAGCGCAAAGCACAGATACGCAGTATTTT. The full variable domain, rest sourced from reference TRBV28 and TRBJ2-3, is DVKVTQSSRYLVKRTGEKVFLECVQDMDHENMFWYRQDPGLGLRLIYFSYDVKMKEKGDIPEGYSVSREKKERFSLILESASTNQTSMYLCASSYEARLAQSTDTQYFGPGTRLTVL.

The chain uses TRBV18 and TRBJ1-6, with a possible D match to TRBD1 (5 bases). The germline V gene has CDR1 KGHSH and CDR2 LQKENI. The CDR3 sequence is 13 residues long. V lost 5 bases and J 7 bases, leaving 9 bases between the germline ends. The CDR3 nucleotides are TGTGCCAGCTCAGGGGGGGGGAATTCACCCCTCCACTTT. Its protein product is CASSGGGNSPLHF.

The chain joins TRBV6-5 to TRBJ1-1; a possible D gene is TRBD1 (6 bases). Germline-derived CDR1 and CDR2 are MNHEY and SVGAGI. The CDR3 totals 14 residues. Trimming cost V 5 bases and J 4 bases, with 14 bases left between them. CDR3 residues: CASSPSRDTTEAFF. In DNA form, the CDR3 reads TGTGCCAGCAGTCCTAGCCGGGACACCACTGAAGCTTTCTTT.

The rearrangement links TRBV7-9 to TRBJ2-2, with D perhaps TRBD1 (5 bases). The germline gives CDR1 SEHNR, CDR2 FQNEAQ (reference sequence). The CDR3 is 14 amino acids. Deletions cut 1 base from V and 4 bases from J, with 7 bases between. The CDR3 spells CASSLDRRTGELFF. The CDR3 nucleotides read TGTGCCAGCAGCTTAGACAGGCGCACCGGGGAGCTGTTTTTT.